This TCR beta chain was identified during a study of blood T cells in healthy people across ages. With a J-beta primer mix and a sample-barcoded 5' primer, a second PCR ran 7 to 11 cycles. There were at least 3 million CDR3-containing paired-end reads obtained from each sample. In TCRdb, the 5' RACE reads were re-called with MiXCR into one record per CDR3 protein. The table shows approximately 1,700,000 distinct CDR3 sequences, with about two fifths occurring only once. A minimum of 5 micrograms of total RNA was extracted per sample. The TCR comes from a human donor in good health. Material: blood.

The CDR3 nucleotides are TGTGCCAGCAGCCCACAGGGAGTCGGCTACACCTTC. It is translated as CASSPQGVGYTF. V usage is TRBV5-6 and J usage is TRBJ1-2, with a possible D match to TRBD1 (6 bases). Looked up from germline, CDR1 is SGHDT and CDR2 is YYEEEE. Trimming removed 4 bases from V and 8 bases from J, with 12 bases in between. CDR3 length: 12 residues.